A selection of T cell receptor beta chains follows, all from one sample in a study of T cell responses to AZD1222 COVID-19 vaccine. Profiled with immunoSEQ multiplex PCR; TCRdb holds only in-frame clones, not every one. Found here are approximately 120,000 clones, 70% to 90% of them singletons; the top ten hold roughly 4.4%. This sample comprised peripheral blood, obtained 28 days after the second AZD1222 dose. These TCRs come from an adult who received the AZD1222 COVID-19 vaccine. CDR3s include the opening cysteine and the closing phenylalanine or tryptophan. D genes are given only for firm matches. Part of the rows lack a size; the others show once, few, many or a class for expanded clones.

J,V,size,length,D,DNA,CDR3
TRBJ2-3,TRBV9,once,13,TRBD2,TGTGCCAGCACGAGCGGGGGGGCAGATACGCAGTATTTT,CASTSGGADTQYF
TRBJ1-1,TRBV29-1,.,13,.,TGCAGCGTTGGGTTAGGGTTGAACACTGAAGCTTTCTTT,CSVGLGLNTEAFF
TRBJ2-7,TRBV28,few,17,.,TGTGCCAGCGAGCCGTCGTCCGGGGACGTAAGCTCCTACGAGCAGTACTTC,CASEPSSGDVSSYEQYF
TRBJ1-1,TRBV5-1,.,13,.,TGCGCCAGCAGCCCTACAGGGAACACTGAAGCTTTCTTT,CASSPTGNTEAFF
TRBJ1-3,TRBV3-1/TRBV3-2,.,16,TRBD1,TGTGCCAGCAGCCAAGAGGGACAGGGTACTGGAAACACCATATATTTT,CASSQEGQGTGNTIYF
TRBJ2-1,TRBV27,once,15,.,TGTGCCAGCAGTCCCCTAGACTCTGGCTACAATGAGCAGTTCTTC,CASSPLDSGYNEQFF
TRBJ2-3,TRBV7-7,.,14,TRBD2,TGTGCCAGCAGCTTAGTAGGCGGGGGAGATACGCAGTATTTT,CASSLVGGGDTQYF
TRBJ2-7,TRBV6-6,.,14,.,TGTGCCAGCAGTTACTCGATACTATCCTACGAGCAGTACTTC,CASSYSILSYEQYF
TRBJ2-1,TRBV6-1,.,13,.,TGTGCCAGCAGTGAAATTCTGACAGCTCTGCAGTTCTTC,CASSEILTALQFF
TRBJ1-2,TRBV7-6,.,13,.,TGTGCCAGCAGCTTGGACGTGAACTATGGCTACACCTTC,CASSLDVNYGYTF
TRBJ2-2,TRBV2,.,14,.,TGTGCCAGCACAACCTATTTCGTTCCCGGGGAGCTGTTTTTT,CASTTYFVPGELFF
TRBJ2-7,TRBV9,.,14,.,TGTGCCAGCAGCGCCGGGTCCTTACCTTACGAGCAGTACTTC,CASSAGSLPYEQYF
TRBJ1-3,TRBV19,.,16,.,TGTGCCAGTAGTATCGCACAGGGTGACTCTGGAAACACCATATATTTT,CASSIAQGDSGNTIYF
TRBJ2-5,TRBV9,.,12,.,TGTGCCAGCAGCGTGGAGGGAGAGACCCAGTACTTC,CASSVEGETQYF
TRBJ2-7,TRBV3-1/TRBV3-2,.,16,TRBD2,TGTGCCAGCAGCCAATTTAGCGGGGGGGGTGCCTACGAGCAGTACTTC,CASSQFSGGGAYEQYF
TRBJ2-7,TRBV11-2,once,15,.,TGTGCCAGCAGCTTAGTGGGCAGGCACTCCTACGAGCAGTACTTC,CASSLVGRHSYEQYF
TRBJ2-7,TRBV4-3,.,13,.,TGCGCCAGCAGCCATAGAAGGAGCGAGGAGCAGTACTTC,CASSHRRSEEQYF
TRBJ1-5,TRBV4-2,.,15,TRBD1,TGTGCCAGCAGACAAGACAGGGGCCGCAATCAGCCCCAGCATTTT,CASRQDRGRNQPQHF
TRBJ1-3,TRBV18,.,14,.,TGTGCCAGCTCACCAGCGGACAGAGGAAACACCATATATTTT,CASSPADRGNTIYF
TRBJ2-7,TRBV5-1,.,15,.,TGCGCCAGCAGCGGACAAGGGGATGGCCAAGGCGAGCAGTACTTC,CASSGQGDGQGEQYF
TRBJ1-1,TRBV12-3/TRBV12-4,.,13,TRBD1,TGTGCCAGCAGTCCACAGGGGTTAACTGAAGCTTTCTTT,CASSPQGLTEAFF
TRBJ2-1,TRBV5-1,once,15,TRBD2,TGCGCCACCCTCCCCGGGACTAGCGGCAACAATGAGCAGTTCTTC,CATLPGTSGNNEQFF
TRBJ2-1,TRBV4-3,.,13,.,TGCGCCAGCAGCCAAGATGGGGACAATGAGCAGTTCTTC,CASSQDGDNEQFF
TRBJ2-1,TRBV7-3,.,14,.,TGTGCCAGCAGCTTCGGGACTCTCATCAATGAGCAGTTCTTC,CASSFGTLINEQFF
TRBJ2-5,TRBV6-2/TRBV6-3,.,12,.,TGTGCCAGCAGTTCCTACCAAGAAGCCCAGTACTTC,CASSSYQEAQYF
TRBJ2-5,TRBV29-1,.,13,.,TGCAGCGTCGAAGGGACAATAGCGGAGACCCAGTACTTC,CSVEGTIAETQYF
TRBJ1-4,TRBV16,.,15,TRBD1,TGTGCCAGCAGCCAATCGGGCACAGGGGGTGAAAAACTGTTTTTT,CASSQSGTGGEKLFF
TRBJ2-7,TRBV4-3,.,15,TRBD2,TGCGCCAGCAGCCATATAGCGGGAGGGGTCTGGGAGCAGTACTTC,CASSHIAGGVWEQYF
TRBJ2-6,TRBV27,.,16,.,TGTGCCAGCAGTTTATCGCCGGCATCTGGGGCCAACGTCCTGACTTTC,CASSLSPASGANVLTF
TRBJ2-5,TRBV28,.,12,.,TGTGCCAGCAGTCTCCTCCAAGAGACCCAGTACTTC,CASSLLQETQYF